Listed below are T cell receptor beta chains from one sample, sequenced in a study of blood T cell repertoires in COVID-19. Clones were sequenced by immunoSEQ multiplex PCR, and TCRdb holds only the in-frame ones, with some missing. The table lists 200,000 to 250,000 clones, roughly 89% of them singletons, with about 14% in the top ten. The sample taken for sequencing was PBMCs or T cells enriched from blood (not recorded which). These receptor sequences come from a man aged 25-45 years who had been exposed to COVID-19. Each CDR3 is given with its conserved first and last residue. Each record gives: V gene, J gene, CDR3 protein.

>TRBV6-2/TRBV6-3|TRBJ2-7
CASSYDPLAGGRSLYYEQYF
>TRBV3-1/TRBV3-2|TRBJ2-7
CASSLRSQDYEQYF
>TRBV6-5|TRBJ2-2
CASSPSTENTGELFF
>TRBV5-6|TRBJ1-5
CASSLAGVATGANQPQHF
>TRBV6-1|TRBJ2-7
CASSDLLRWAGGAYEQYF
>TRBV6-2/TRBV6-3|TRBJ2-1
CASSYSSGAYNEQFF
>TRBV4-1|TRBJ2-2
CASSQRDTSNTGELFF
>TRBV5-6|TRBJ2-7
CASSSLRTAVRGQYF
>TRBV2|TRBJ2-1
CASSEAGGPIF
>TRBV18|TRBJ2-2
CASSPPTGGGFAGELFF
>TRBV2|TRBJ1-4
CASGRGMNEKLFF
>TRBV30|TRBJ2-7
CAWNQAGGNEQYF
>TRBV7-9|TRBJ1-1
CASSLGRGIRTEAFF
>TRBV10-3|TRBJ2-2
CAIRGRGRNTNTGELFF
>TRBV25-1|TRBJ1-1
CASSTLWGGTEAFF
>TRBV5-1|TRBJ2-7
CASSTGQGQGSEQYF